What follows is one T cell receptor beta chain and its context. Under the authors' procedure: From reference gene primer amplification, estimates of nucleated cell counts were derived. Only in-frame clones appear in the TCRdb table, and some are missing; sequencing was by immunoSEQ multiplex PCR. V and J calls and clone size follow that table, whereas D and trimming were derived from the DNA. This sample has about 180,000 clones, with roughly 84% found just once. The data are from a study of blood T cell repertoires in COVID-19. Study overall: Specimens from acute and convalescent COVID-19 originated in the United States, Italy and Spain. Sources were T cells, B-cell-depleted T cells, or PBMCs; the material itself was cDNA or gDNA.

V lost 8 bases to trimming and J lost 6 bases, with 13 bases between them. The germline CDR1 and CDR2 sequences are LNHDA and SQIVND (reference sequence). This CDR3 region has 13 residues. The genes are TRBV19 and TRBJ1-4; D remains ambiguous. The sample comprised peripheral blood. This TCR came from a woman older than 75 with acute or convalescent COVID-19. This CDR3 reads CASSRQRDEKLFF. The CDR3 DNA reads TGTGCCAGTTCGCGGCAACGGGATGAAAAACTGTTTTTT.